These 20 T cell receptor beta chains were sequenced from one sample in a study of T cell repertoires in cytomegalovirus infection. Via MiXCR, TCRdb re-called the reads, giving one row per CDR3 protein. The sample holds under 800,000 distinct CDR3 sequences; roughly 24% are singletons and the top ten take around 8%. What was sequenced was CD8+ T cells from PBMCs. The receptors here all came from a human donor in good health (CMV status not recorded). Some clones in this sample may be carry-over from other donors' samples.

This clonotype was seen a handful of times. The CDR3 region has the DNA TGTGCCAGTAGTATTGGAATAGGCTACGAGCAGTACGTC. Translated, it gives CASSIGIGYEQYV. The chain links TRBV19 to TRBJ2-7, with unresolved D. The V end was cut by 3 bases, the J end by 3 bases, with 9 bases between. Germline V CDR1 and CDR2: LNHDA, SQIVND (reference sequence). The CDR3 is 13 amino acids.

The table lists this clonotype with many counts. V is TRBV7-8 and J is TRBJ1-1; 7 bases agree with TRBD1. The J segment lost 3 bases and the V segment lost 7 bases, leaving 5 bases of the junction unmatched. Germline values: CDR1 SGHVS, CDR2 FQNEAQ. The CDR3 has 13 amino acids. CDR3 region: CASTPTGYTEAFF. The CDR3 coding sequence is TGTGCCAGCACCCCGACAGGGTACACTGAAGCTTTCTTT.

This clonotype has a count of ten or more. The CDR3 DNA is TGTGCCATCAGTGAGTCGGGATCACCCCTCCACTTT. This sequence encodes CAISESGSPLHF. This chain connects TRBV10-3 to TRBJ1-6, with D unclear. V dropped 0 bases and J dropped 10 bases, with 4 bases sitting between them. CDR3 length equals 12 residues. Per the germline V gene, CDR1 is ENHRY and CDR2 is SYGVKD.

The rearrangement uses TRBV27 and TRBJ2-1; 8 bases line up with TRBD1. This CDR3 spans 14 amino acids. The germline gives CDR1 MNHEY, CDR2 SMNVEV (reference sequence). V lost 2 bases, J lost 6 bases, and 3 bases stayed unmatched. CDR3 sequence reads: CASSLGGQGNEQFF. CDR3 DNA sequence: TGTGCCAGCAGTTTAGGAGGACAGGGCAATGAGCAGTTCTTC.

V usage is TRBV19 and J usage is TRBJ1-1, with unresolved D. CDR1 LNHDA and CDR2 SQIVND come from the germline V gene (reference sequence). The CDR3 spans 15 residues. V gave up 5 bases and J gave up 3 bases, with 16 bases separating them. This CDR3 is CASSSRPEHDTEAFF. The CDR3 nucleotides read TGTGCCAGTAGTTCAAGGCCTGAACACGACACTGAAGCTTTCTTT.

To note about this clonotype: Being one base from a much bigger clone, this may be a read error. The chain carries TRBV2 and TRBJ1-4; the D is unclear. Trimming pared 7 bases from V and 0 bases from J, leaving 6 bases between. There are 13 residues in the CDR3. Germline V gene sequence: CDR1 SNHLY, CDR2 FYNNEI. The CDR3 loop is CASKDPTNEKLFF. The CDR3, as DNA: TGTGCCAGCAAGGATCCAACTAATGAAAAACTGTTTTTT.

This clonotype was counted many times. J is TRBJ2-5 and V is TRBV6-5, with D unresolved. There are 16 residues in the CDR3. CDR1 MNHEY and CDR2 SVGAGI come from the germline V gene. The germline V and J ends were trimmed by 2 bases and 2 bases, with 15 bases remaining between them. The CDR3 loop is CASSYRARIKQETQYF. CDR3 DNA: TGTGCCAGCAGTTACCGGGCCAGGATCAAACAAGAGACCCAGTACTTC.

This clonotype was observed a few times. The CDR3 loop is CAISESETDNEQFF. CDR3 nucleotide sequence: TGTGCCATCAGTGAGTCGGAGACAGACAATGAGCAGTTCTTC. This chain links TRBV10-3 with TRBJ2-1; TRBD1 is a possible D gene (5 bases). V lost 0 bases and J lost 5, with 8 bases in between. The CDR3 is 14 amino acids. The germline V gene encodes CDR1 ENHRY and CDR2 SYGVKD.

The CDR3 region is CAISPRDRGSYEQYF. As DNA, the CDR3 is TGTGCCATCAGCCCCCGGGACAGGGGGTCCTACGAGCAGTACTTC. The chain links TRBV10-3 to TRBJ2-7; TRBD1 matches at 11 bases. The ends lost 6 bases at V and 1 base at J; junction bases unmatched: 5. Per the germline V gene, CDR1 is ENHRY and CDR2 is SYGVKD. CDR3 length: 15 residues.

The rearrangement uses TRBV6-5 and TRBJ1-2, with D tentatively TRBD1 (6 bases). Germline lookup yields CDR1 MNHEY and CDR2 SVGAGI. CDR3 length equals 13 residues. In nucleotides, the CDR3 is TGTGTCAGTAGCAGGGGAGCTAACTATGGCTACACCTTC. This translates into CVSSRGANYGYTF.

The rearrangement links TRBV7-9 to TRBJ2-2; perhaps TRBD1 as D (5 bases). V was pared by 8 bases and J by 3 bases, with 10 bases between. Germline loops: CDR1 SEHNR, CDR2 FQNEAQ (reference sequence). This CDR3 has 13 amino acids. The CDR3 region is CASGRRDTGELFF. The CDR3, as DNA: TGTGCCAGCGGGCGCAGGGACACCGGGGAGCTGTTTTTT.

A few counts support this clonotype. The chain carries TRBV6-6 and TRBJ1-1, with D possibly matching TRBD1 (6 bases). In germline, CDR1 is MNHNY, CDR2 SVGAGI (reference sequence). Trimming removed 7 bases from V and 3 bases from J, with 15 bases in between. This CDR3 comprises 14 residues. As DNA, the CDR3 is TGTGCCAGCAACATCAGGGGTGGCTACACTGAAGCTTTCTTT. Its protein product is CASNIRGGYTEAFF.

This clonotype occurred once. A much bigger clone sits one base away, suggesting this may be a read error. The chain carries TRBV7-6 and TRBJ2-1; D is ambiguous. Germline V gene sequence: CDR1 SGHVS, CDR2 FNYEAQ. The germline V and J ends were trimmed by 1 base and 12 bases, with 13 bases remaining between them. The CDR3 has 13 amino acids. The CDR3 region has the DNA TGTGCCAGCAGCTTAGTCTCTGGGCATGGGCAGTTCTTC. Translation: CASSLVSGHGQFF.

The rearrangement joins TRBV14 to TRBJ2-5; no definite D call. V gave up 1 base and J gave up 5 bases, with 14 bases separating them. The V gene's germline CDR1 is SGHDN and CDR2 FVKESK. There are 15 residues in the CDR3. The CDR3 DNA reads as TGTGCCAGCAGCCAAGGAGTAGTGTCGGCGGAGACCCAGTACTTC. This encodes CASSQGVVSAETQYF. Full variable domain (missing parts from reference TRBV14 and TRBJ2-5): EAGVTQFPSHSVIEKGQTVTLRCDPISGHDNLYWYRRVMGKEIKFLLHFVKESKQDESGMPNNRFLAERTGGTYSTLKVQPAELEDSGVYFCASSQGVVSAETQYFGPGTRLLVL.

The table lists this clonotype with many counts. The V call is TRBV7-9, the J call TRBJ1-2; D call uncertain. The CDR3 consists of 16 residues. The germline V gene encodes CDR1 SEHNR and CDR2 FQNEAQ (reference sequence). V lost 5 bases and J lost 7, with 23 bases in between. The chain's CDR3 is CASSPLGQILYGGYTF. As DNA, the CDR3 is TGTGCCAGCAGCCCGCTTGGCCAAATCCTATACGGTGGCTACACCTTC.

This clonotype has at least ten counts. The V call is TRBV7-9, the J call TRBJ1-1; 12 bases align to TRBD1. CDR1 is SEHNR, CDR2 FQNEAQ, per germline (reference sequence). The CDR3 totals 17 residues. The V segment lost 3 bases and the J segment 0 bases; nucleotides outside the gene matches: 5. The CDR3 DNA follows: TGTGCCAGCAGCTTCTCCGGGACAGGGGGCCTGAACACTGAAGCTTTCTTT. This encodes CASSFSGTGGLNTEAFF.

As concerns this clonotype: The junction does not match germline at one end; this may be a read error. V is TRBV6-6 and J is TRBJ2-4, with D possibly matching TRBD1 (6 bases). CDR1 MNHNY and CDR2 SVGAGI come from the germline V gene (reference sequence). This CDR3 is built from 15 residues. The CDR3 bases are TGTGCCAACAGTTCTGAACAGGGTCCCAAAAACATTCAGTACTTC. Translated: CANSSEQGPKNIQYF.

This clonotype showed up just a few times. The rearrangement uses TRBV28 and TRBJ1-1; the D is unclear. This CDR3 region has 17 residues. Germline values: CDR1 MDHEN, CDR2 SYDVKM. Between the trimmed V and J ends, which lost 2 bases and 1 base, there was a span of 17 bases. CDR3 in amino acids: CASSLTYAAYQNTEAFF. Here the CDR3 DNA reads TGTGCCAGCAGTTTAACGTACGCCGCTTATCAGAACACTGAAGCTTTCTTT.

The chain links TRBV12-5 to TRBJ2-5, with D maybe TRBD1 (5 bases). V gave up 4 bases and J gave up 7 bases, with 10 bases separating them. CDR3 length: 12 amino acids. From germline, CDR1 is LGHNT and CDR2 FRNRAP. The CDR3 protein is CASGSERGTQYF. The CDR3 DNA reads as TGTGCTAGTGGTTCGGAAAGGGGGACCCAGTACTTC.

This clonotype was observed a handful of times. The chain couples TRBV15 to TRBJ1-1; TRBD1 matches at 7 bases. There are 16 residues in the CDR3. The germline V gene encodes CDR1 LNHNV and CDR2 YYDKDF (reference sequence). The junction had 7 bases not matched to a gene; V was cut back by 3 bases and J by 0 bases. The CDR3 is CATSRGTGDLNTEAFF. CDR3 DNA: TGTGCCACCAGCAGGGGTACAGGGGATCTGAACACTGAAGCTTTCTTT.